A single sample gave rise to the 6 T cell receptor beta chains below, sequenced in a study of tumor-infiltrating lymphocytes in primary liver carcinoma (dated by TCRdb to the late 2010s). Total RNA and DNA were co-extracted from about 19-30 mg of bulk tissue with the AllPrep DNA/RNA mini kit, without cell sorting. The sample was run on an Illumina HiSeq 2500. A constant-region primer and ProtoScript II reverse transcriptase were used to reverse-transcribe TCRbeta-specific cDNA from roughly 0.5 ug total RNA. Three nested multiplex PCR rounds, following a slightly modified ARM-PCR procedure, were used to build the TCRbeta libraries. Multiplex TRBV1-TRBV30 forward primers and a Cbeta reverse primer were used in the first two PCR rounds, each of which was run for 10 cycles. TCRdb passed the public sequencing reads through fastp at Q25 and MiXCR, retaining productive beta sequences. Records with the same CDR3 protein are collapsed into one entry carrying the most frequent genes and DNA. Counted in this sample were tens of thousands of distinct CDR3 sequences; approximately 82% of them appeared once. In total, the top ten clones hold 38% of the sample.

Sequences were obtained from tumor-adjacent normal liver tissue. Every receptor here comes from a woman younger than 45 with primary liver carcinoma and hepatitis B virus infection.

Of note for this clonotype: The germline gene is not matched at one end of the junction; a read error may be the cause. The J gene is TRBJ2-3, the V gene TRBV7-8; 9 nucleotides line up with TRBD2. The CDR3 covers 16 residues. Per germline, CDR1 SGHVS and CDR2 FQNEAQ. The CDR3 sequence is CATSLGAGGPGDRQYF. The CDR3 DNA reads TGTGCCACCAGCTTAGGAGCGGGAGGACCTGGTGATAGGCAGTATTTT.

Details on this clonotype: Since a much larger clone is just one base distant, this may be a read error. This chain uses TRBV5-6 with TRBJ2-7; D is undetermined. The CDR3 is 14 amino acids. Germline V gene sequence: CDR1 SGHDT, CDR2 YYEEEE. This CDR3 reads CASSPYTNSYKQYF. The CDR3 region has the DNA TGTGCCAGCAGCCCATACACAAACTCCTACAAGCAGTACTTC.

A note on this clonotype: Being one base from a much bigger clone, this may be a read error. This chain connects TRBV25-1 to TRBJ1-2; weak D call: TRBD1 (6 bases). This CDR3 spans 13 amino acids. CDR1 is MGHDK and CDR2 is SYGVNS in the germline V gene. CDR3 in DNA: TGTGCCAGCAGGGAAGACAGGTCCTATGGCTGCACCTTC. Amino acids: CASREDRSYGCTF.

For this clonotype: A junction boundary mismatches the germline segment, possibly from a read error. The rearrangement links TRBV11-2 to TRBJ1-1, with 8 bases identical to TRBD1. CDR3 length: 15 amino acids. In germline, CDR1 is SGHAT, CDR2 FQNNGV. In nucleotides, the CDR3 is TGTGCCAGCAGCCCCGGGACAGGATGTGACACTGGAGCTTTCTTT. Encoded protein: CASSPGTGCDTGAFF.

This chain uses TRBV29-1 with TRBJ1-4; 8 nucleotides agree with TRBD1. CDR3 length equals 12 residues. The germline gives CDR1 SQVTM, CDR2 ANQGSEA. The ends lost 8 bases at V and 8 bases at J; junction bases unmatched: 7. The CDR3 nucleotides read TGCAGCATTGTGGGACAGGCCGAAAAACTGTTTTTT. Protein sequence: CSIVGQAEKLFF.

With regard to this clonotype: Relative to the germline gene, one junction end is altered; a read error may explain this. The chain uses TRBV12-3 or TRBV12-4 and TRBJ2-1; 14 positions match TRBD2. The CDR3 is made up of 15 amino acids. CDR3 nucleotides: TGTGTCAGCAGTCGTATGACTAGCGGGAGGGGTGAGCACTTCTTC. This encodes CVSSRMTSGRGEHFF.